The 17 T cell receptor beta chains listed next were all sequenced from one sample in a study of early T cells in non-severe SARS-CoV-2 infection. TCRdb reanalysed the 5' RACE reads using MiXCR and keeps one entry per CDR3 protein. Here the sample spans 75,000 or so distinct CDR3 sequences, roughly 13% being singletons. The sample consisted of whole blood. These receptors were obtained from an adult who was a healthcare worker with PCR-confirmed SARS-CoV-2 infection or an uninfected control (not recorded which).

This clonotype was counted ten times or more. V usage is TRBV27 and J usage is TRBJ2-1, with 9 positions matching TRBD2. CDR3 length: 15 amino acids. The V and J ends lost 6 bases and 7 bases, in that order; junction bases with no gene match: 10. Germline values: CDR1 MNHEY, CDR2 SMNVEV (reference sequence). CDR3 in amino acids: CASSLGSGGWNEQFF. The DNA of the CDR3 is TGTGCCAGCAGCCTTGGGAGCGGGGGGTGGAATGAGCAGTTCTTC.

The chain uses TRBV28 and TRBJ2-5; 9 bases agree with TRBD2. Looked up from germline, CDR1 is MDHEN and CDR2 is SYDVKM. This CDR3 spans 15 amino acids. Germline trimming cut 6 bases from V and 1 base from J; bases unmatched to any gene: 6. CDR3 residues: CASSVMTSGQETQYF. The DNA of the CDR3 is TGTGCCAGCAGCGTGATGACTAGCGGCCAAGAGACCCAGTACTTC.

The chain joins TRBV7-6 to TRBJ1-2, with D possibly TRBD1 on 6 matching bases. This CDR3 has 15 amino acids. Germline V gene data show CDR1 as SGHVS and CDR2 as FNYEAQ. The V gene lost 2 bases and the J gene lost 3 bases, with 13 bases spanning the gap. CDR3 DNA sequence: TGTGCCAGCAGCTTAAAACCACAGGGTGACTATGGCTACACCTTC. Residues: CASSLKPQGDYGYTF.

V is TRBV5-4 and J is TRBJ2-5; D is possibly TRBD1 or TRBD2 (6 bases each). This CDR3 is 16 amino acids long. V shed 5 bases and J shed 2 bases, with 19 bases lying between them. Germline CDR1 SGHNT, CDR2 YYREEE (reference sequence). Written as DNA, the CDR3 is TGTGCCAGCAGTAAGAAACAGGGAGGAATACAAGAGACCCAGTACTTC. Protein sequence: CASSKKQGGIQETQYF. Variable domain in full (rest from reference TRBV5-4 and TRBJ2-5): ETGVTQSPTHLIKTRGQQVTLRCSSQSGHNTVSWYQQALGQGPQFIFQYYREEENGRGNFPPRFSGLQFPNYSSELNVNALELDDSALYLCASSKKQGGIQETQYFGPGTRLLVL.

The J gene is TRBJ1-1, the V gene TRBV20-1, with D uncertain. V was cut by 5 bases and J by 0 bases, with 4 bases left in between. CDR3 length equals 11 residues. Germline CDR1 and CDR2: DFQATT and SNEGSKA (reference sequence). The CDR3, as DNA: TGCAGTGCTTATTTGAACACTGAAGCTTTCTTT. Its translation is CSAYLNTEAFF.

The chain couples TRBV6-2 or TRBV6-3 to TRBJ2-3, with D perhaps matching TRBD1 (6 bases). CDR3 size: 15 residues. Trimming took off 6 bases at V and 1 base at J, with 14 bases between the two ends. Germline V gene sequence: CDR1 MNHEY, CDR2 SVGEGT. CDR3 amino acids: CASSEGGRGTDTQYF. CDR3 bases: TGTGCCAGCAGCGAAGGGGGACGGGGCACAGATACGCAGTATTTT.

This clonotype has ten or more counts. The CDR3 nucleotides are TGTGCCAGCAGATCTAGCGGTAGCACAGATACGCAGTATTTT. Amino acids: CASRSSGSTDTQYF. V is TRBV28 and J is TRBJ2-3; TRBD2 matches 7 bases. The V segment lost 6 bases and the J segment 0 bases; nucleotides outside the gene matches: 3. The germline V gene has CDR1 MDHEN and CDR2 SYDVKM. CDR3 size: 14 residues.

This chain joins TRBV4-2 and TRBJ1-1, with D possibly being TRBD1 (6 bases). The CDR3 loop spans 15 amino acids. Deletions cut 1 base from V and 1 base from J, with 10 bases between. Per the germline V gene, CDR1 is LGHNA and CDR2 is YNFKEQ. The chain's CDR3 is CASSQGGHPNTEAFF. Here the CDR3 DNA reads TGTGCCAGCAGCCAAGGGGGACATCCGAACACTGAAGCTTTCTTT.

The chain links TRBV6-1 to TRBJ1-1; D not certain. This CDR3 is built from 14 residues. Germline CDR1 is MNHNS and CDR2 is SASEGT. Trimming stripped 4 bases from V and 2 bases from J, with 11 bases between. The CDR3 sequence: CASSARSLNTEAFF. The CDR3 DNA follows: TGTGCCAGCAGTGCGAGATCGTTAAACACTGAAGCTTTCTTT.

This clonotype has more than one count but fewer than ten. The CDR3 protein is CASSLSGPSNEKLFF. The CDR3 DNA sequence: TGTGCCAGCAGTTTGTCGGGACCGAGTAATGAAAAACTGTTTTTT. The gene calls are TRBV6-5 and TRBJ1-4; D may be TRBD1 (5 bases). V was shortened by 4 bases and J by 4 bases, with 13 bases between the two germline ends. The CDR3 spans 15 residues. The V gene's germline CDR1 is MNHEY and CDR2 SVGAGI.

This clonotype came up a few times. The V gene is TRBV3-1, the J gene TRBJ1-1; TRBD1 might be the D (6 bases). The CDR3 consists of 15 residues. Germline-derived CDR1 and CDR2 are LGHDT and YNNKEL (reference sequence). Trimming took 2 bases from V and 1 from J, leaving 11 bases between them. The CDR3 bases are TGTGCCAGCAGCCAACTCAGGGGAGGGAACACTGAAGCTTTCTTT. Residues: CASSQLRGGNTEAFF.

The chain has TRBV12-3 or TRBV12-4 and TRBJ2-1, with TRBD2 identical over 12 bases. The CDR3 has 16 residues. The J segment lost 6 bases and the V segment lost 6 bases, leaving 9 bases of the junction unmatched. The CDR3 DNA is TGTGCCAGCAGACTAGCGGGGGGACCCCACGGCAATGAGCAGTTCTTC. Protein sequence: CASRLAGGPHGNEQFF.

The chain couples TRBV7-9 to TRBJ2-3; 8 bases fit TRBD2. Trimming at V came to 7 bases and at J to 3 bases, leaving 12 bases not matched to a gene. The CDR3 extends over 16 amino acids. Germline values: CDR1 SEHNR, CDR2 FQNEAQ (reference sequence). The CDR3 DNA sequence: TGTGCCAGCACCTCTATCGGGGGGGCCGGAACAGATACGCAGTATTTT. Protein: CASTSIGGAGTDTQYF.

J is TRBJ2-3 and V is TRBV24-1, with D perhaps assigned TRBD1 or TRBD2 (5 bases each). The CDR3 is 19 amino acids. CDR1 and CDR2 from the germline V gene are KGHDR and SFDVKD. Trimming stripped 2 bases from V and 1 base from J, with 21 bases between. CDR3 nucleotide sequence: TGTGCCACCAGTGATTCAACCGAGGGGTGGCGGGCACGCACAGATACGCAGTATTTT. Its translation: CATSDSTEGWRARTDTQYF.

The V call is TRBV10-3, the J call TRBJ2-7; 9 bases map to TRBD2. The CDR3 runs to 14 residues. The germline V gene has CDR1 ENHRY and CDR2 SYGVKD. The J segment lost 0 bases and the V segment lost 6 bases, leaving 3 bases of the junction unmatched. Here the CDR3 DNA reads TGTGCCATCAGAAGACTAGCGGACTCCTACGAGCAGTACTTC. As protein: CAIRRLADSYEQYF.

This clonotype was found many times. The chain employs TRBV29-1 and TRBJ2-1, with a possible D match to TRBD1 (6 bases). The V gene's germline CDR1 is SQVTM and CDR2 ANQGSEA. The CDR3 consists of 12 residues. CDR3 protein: CRCGQPLGEQFF. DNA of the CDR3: TGCAGATGCGGACAGCCGCTGGGGGAGCAGTTCTTC.

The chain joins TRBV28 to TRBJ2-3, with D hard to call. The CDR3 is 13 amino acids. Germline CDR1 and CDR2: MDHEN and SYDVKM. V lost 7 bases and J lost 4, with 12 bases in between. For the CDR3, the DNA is TGTGCCAGCAACGACCCGCTAGCAGATACGCAGTATTTT. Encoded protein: CASNDPLADTQYF.